What follows are 14 T cell receptor beta chains derived from one specimen sequenced in a study of metastatic and nonmetastatic thyroid tumors (dated by TCRdb to the early 2020s). Library construction relied on PCR. Sequencing instrument: Illumina HiSeq 4000. The raw public reads went through TCRdb reprocessing: fastp at Q25, MiXCR clone calling, in-frame beta chains kept. For this sample there are 30,000 to 35,000 clones; approximately 15% appear just once. Together, the top ten hold around a fifth of the sample. None of the patients had been given any treatment before thyroid surgery. Sequenced input: blood. Receptors were obtained from a male donor with papillary thyroid cancer or a benign thyroid nodule (not recorded which). Some clones in this sample may be carry-over from other donors' samples.

This clone occurred many times. The chain combines TRBV20-1 with TRBJ2-1; TRBD2 agrees at 9 bases. V lost 1 base, J lost 6 bases, and 7 bases stayed unmatched. The CDR3 runs to 15 residues. Germline V lookup: CDR1 DFQATT, CDR2 SNEGSKA (reference sequence). CDR3 nucleotide sequence: TGCAGTGCTAGAGTCCCCAGCGGGAGGACCAATGAGCAGTTCTTC. Encoded protein: CSARVPSGRTNEQFF.

This clone was detected many times. The chain recombines TRBV5-1 with TRBJ2-7, with 9 bases that match TRBD1. V lost 4 bases to trimming and J lost 6 bases; unmatched junction nucleotides: 11. Germline-derived CDR1 and CDR2 are SGHRS and YFSETQ. The CDR3 sequence is 15 residues long. For the CDR3, the DNA is TGCGCCAGCAGCCCCATAGGGACAGGGACCGGCGAGCAGTACTTC. Residues: CASSPIGTGTGEQYF.

The genes are TRBV28 and TRBJ2-6; D is unresolved. The CDR3 loop spans 14 amino acids. The germline V gene has CDR1 MDHEN and CDR2 SYDVKM. The V gene lost 5 bases and the J gene lost 0 bases, with 5 bases spanning the gap. The CDR3 DNA follows: TGTGCCAGCAGTCTCTTCTCTGGGGCCAACGTCCTGACTTTC. Protein: CASSLFSGANVLTF.

V usage is TRBV2 and J usage is TRBJ1-2; D unresolved. The CDR3 has 16 residues. Trimming removed 4 bases from V and 8 bases from J, with 23 bases in between. From germline, CDR1 is SNHLY and CDR2 FYNNEI. The CDR3 DNA reads TGTGCCAGCAGTGGTGAGCGGGCGACCGCCCCGGACGGCTACACCTTC. Translated: CASSGERATAPDGYTF.

This clone has at least ten counts. The V call is TRBV27, the J call TRBJ1-5; possible D gene TRBD1, 5 bases. The length of the CDR3 is 16 residues. Germline lookup yields CDR1 MNHEY and CDR2 SMNVEV (reference sequence). The ends were cut back, 4 bases at V and 2 bases at J, with 15 bases in the middle. CDR3 region: CASSSTGPRGNQPQHF. The CDR3 DNA reads as TGTGCCAGCAGTTCCACAGGTCCTCGGGGCAATCAGCCCCAGCATTTT.

This clone was seen ten or more times. The sample contains more than one DNA sequence encoding this CDR3. The genes are TRBV3-1 and TRBJ2-2; D call uncertain. The CDR3 contains 14 residues. V lost 3 bases and J lost 1, with 6 bases in between. Germline V gives CDR1 LGHDT, CDR2 YNNKEL (reference sequence). CDR3 nucleotides: TGTGCCAGCAGCCAGAGGATGAACACCGGGGAGCTGTTTTTT. This translates into CASSQRMNTGELFF.

In this sample, this clone turned up a few times. An end of the junction differs from the germline gene, which may be a read error. The chain recombines TRBV12-3 or TRBV12-4 with TRBJ1-1, with a tentative D call TRBD1 (6 bases). The CDR3 is 13 residues long. In DNA form, the CDR3 reads TGTGTCAGCACCGGGGGCCGGTACAATGAAGCTTTCTTT. Protein: CVSTGGRYNEAFF.

In its sample, this clone was seen many times. Other DNA sequences in this sample translate to the same CDR3. The chain combines TRBV27 with TRBJ2-2, with TRBD2 matching 8 bases. Germline V gives CDR1 MNHEY, CDR2 SMNVEV (reference sequence). The CDR3 spans 15 residues. Unmatched junction bases numbered 0, after V lost 2 bases and J lost 1 base. The CDR3 DNA reads TGTGCCAGCAGTTTAAGCGGGAGGAACACCGGGGAGCTGTTTTTT. It yields the protein CASSLSGRNTGELFF.

There are many counts of this clone. The chain has TRBV20-1 and TRBJ2-3, with D perhaps TRBD2 (5 bases). CDR1 and CDR2 from the germline V gene are DFQATT and SNEGSKA (reference sequence). V was trimmed by 1 base and J by 2 bases, leaving 16 bases between them. The CDR3 has 16 amino acids. For the CDR3, the DNA is TGCAGTGCTAGAGGTCCCATAGGACTTTACACAGATACGCAGTATTTT. Translating it yields CSARGPIGLYTDTQYF.

For this clone: This could be a read error, since a much larger clone is one nucleotide away. This likely comes from a read error, as the CDR3 has no conserved phenylalanine or tryptophan at its end. This rearrangement joins TRBV4-1 to TRBJ2-5, with 9 bases lining up with TRBD2. V lost 1 base and J lost 5; bases outside the gene matches: 5. From germline, CDR1 is MGHRA and CDR2 YSYEKL. The CDR3 totals 15 residues. CDR3 amino acids: CASSQGGRALETQYL. The CDR3 bases are TGCGCCAGCAGCCAAGGCGGGAGGGCCCTCGAGACCCAGTACCTC.

This clone was seen many times. V is TRBV18 and J is TRBJ2-5; TRBD1 might be the D (7 bases). This CDR3 region has 14 residues. Germline assignment: CDR1 KGHSH and CDR2 LQKENI. Trimming left V 6 bases short and J 5 bases short, with 16 bases between. CDR3 in DNA: TGTGCCAGCTCCGGGGGCACAGGGGTCGAGACCCAGTACTTC. Translated, it gives CASSGGTGVETQYF. The full variable domain, in which reference TRBV18 and TRBJ2-5 provide the parts outside the CDR3, is NAGVMQNPRHLVRRRGQEARLRCSPMKGHSHVYWYRQLPEEGLKFMVYLQKENIIDESGMPKERFSAEFPKEGPSILRIQQVVRGDSAAYFCASSGGTGVETQYFGPGTRLLVL.

This clone was counted ten times or more. V is TRBV20-1 and J is TRBJ2-1; TRBD2 agrees at 9 bases. Germline V gene sequence: CDR1 DFQATT, CDR2 SNEGSKA (reference sequence). J lost 5 bases, V lost 6 bases, and 5 bases had no gene match. The CDR3 consists of 13 residues. CDR3 amino acids: CSAPTSGHNEQFF. The CDR3, as DNA: TGCAGTGCCCCGACTAGCGGTCACAATGAGCAGTTCTTC.

Many counts were recorded for this clone. The V and J genes are TRBV20-1 and TRBJ1-2; weak D call: TRBD1 (6 bases). The CDR3 consists of 13 residues. CDR1 and CDR2 from the germline V gene are DFQATT and SNEGSKA (reference sequence). V was trimmed by 4 bases and J by 4 bases, leaving 13 bases between them. Here the CDR3 DNA reads TGCAGTGCTACAGGGGAGGTTGGCTATGGCTACACCTTC. Protein: CSATGEVGYGYTF.

In this sample, this clone turned up many times. This chain links TRBV20-1 with TRBJ1-5; D gene uncertain. CDR3 length equals 13 residues. Germline assignment: CDR1 DFQATT and CDR2 SNEGSKA (reference sequence). The V end was cut by 6 bases, the J end by 4 bases, with 13 bases between. The CDR3: CSAIGLGNQPQHF. The CDR3 DNA sequence: TGCAGTGCAATCGGGCTTGGGAATCAGCCCCAGCATTTT.